This entry is about one T cell receptor (beta chain). This specimen belongs to a study of blood T cell repertoires in COVID-19. Overall study: There were acute and convalescent COVID-19 samples, and they came from the United States, Italy and Spain. Sample material is recorded as cDNA or gDNA derived from T cells, B-cell-depleted T cells, or PBMCs.

Per the study methods: Cell counts per sample came from amplifying reference gene primers. The assay was immunoSEQ multiplex PCR, and TCRdb's table has in-frame clones only and misses some. Clone size and V and J calls were adopted from that table, with D and trimming inferred from the DNA. The table records about 100,000 clones, approximately 80% of them present only once. Source material: peripheral blood. The sequence was obtained from a woman in her 70s with acute or convalescent COVID-19.

The CDR3 nucleotides read TGTGCCAGCAGTAATCCAGGGGGTTGGAGTGGCTACACCTTC. Translated: CASSNPGGWSGYTF. The rearrangement joins TRBV5-6 to TRBJ1-2, with 7 bases that match TRBD1. CDR1 is SGHDT and CDR2 is YYEEEE in the germline V gene. The V and J ends lost 5 bases and 7 bases, in that order; junction bases with no gene match: 11. CDR3 length: 14 residues.